The sequence of this T cell receptor beta chain was determined in a study of blood T cell repertoires in COVID-19. In the study overall: PBMCs, B-cell-depleted T cells, or T cells were the source of the cDNA or gDNA that made up the material.

V dropped 3 bases and J dropped 7 bases, with 9 bases sitting between them. Germline values: CDR1 MNHNS, CDR2 SASEGT. This CDR3 comprises 13 residues. Produced via immunoSEQ multiplex PCR; TCRdb's table is partial and in-frame only. The sample gives a few hundred thousand clones, approximately 82% of which show up once; around 2% is in the top ten. This clone was counted many times. The rearrangement uses TRBV6-1 and TRBJ2-2; D remains ambiguous. The sample taken for sequencing was peripheral blood. This receptor was taken from a man aged 25 to 40 who had recovered from COVID-19. The CDR3, as DNA: TGTGCCAGCAGTGATGAGGTTCACGGGGAGCTGTTTTTT. Translating it yields CASSDEVHGELFF.